These 2 T cell receptor beta chains came from one sample sequenced in a study of identical twins. MiXCR, run by TCRdb on the 5' RACE reads, gives a single entry per CDR3 protein. Among roughly 260,000 distinct CDR3 sequences listed, roughly 13% were seen once. The sample taken for sequencing was memory (CD45RO+) T cells sorted from blood. These TCRs come from a woman in her late teens or twenties in good health.

This clonotype was counted ten times or more. This chain joins TRBV20-1 and TRBJ2-7; 8 bases align to TRBD1. Unmatched junction bases numbered 7, after V lost 3 bases and J lost 3 bases. The V gene's germline CDR1 is DFQATT and CDR2 SNEGSKA (reference sequence). CDR3 size: 14 residues. CDR3 sequence (DNA): TGCAGTGCTAGCACCAGGGGACAGGACTACGAGCAGTACTTC. Its protein is CSASTRGQDYEQYF.

This clonotype was observed many times. The chain links TRBV12-3 or TRBV12-4 to TRBJ1-5; 8 bases fit TRBD1. The CDR3 covers 17 residues. V gave up 5 bases and J gave up 0 bases; unmatched junction bases: 9. CDR3 region: CASSPDREAYSNQPQHF. CDR3 coding DNA: TGTGCCAGCAGTCCGGACAGGGAAGCCTATAGCAATCAGCCCCAGCATTTT.